This entry lists 22 T cell receptor beta chains sequenced from one sample in a study of T-cell reconstitution after alpha-beta-depleted transplantation in children. Unique molecular identifiers were used in preparing the TCRbeta library. TCRdb reprocessed the PCR reads with MiXCR, giving one entry per CDR3 protein. The table lists over 150,000 distinct CDR3 sequences, roughly 6.5% of them singletons. The source material was PBMCs, sampled before TCRalphabeta/CD19-depleted stem cell transplant. The receptors were sampled from a girl less than two years old with combined immunodeficiency, due to receive a stem cell transplant.

This clonotype was observed many times. V usage is TRBV7-9 and J usage is TRBJ1-2, with D possibly matching TRBD1 (6 bases). Germline CDR1 SEHNR, CDR2 FQNEAQ (reference sequence). The length of the CDR3 is 13 residues. Between the trimmed V and J ends, which lost 10 bases and 2 bases, there was a span of 14 bases. CDR3 in amino acids: CAITFGTNYGYTF. The CDR3 coding sequence is TGTGCCATCACATTCGGGACAAACTATGGCTACACCTTC.

At least ten counts were recorded for this clonotype. This chain links TRBV7-9 with TRBJ1-1; 8 bases align to TRBD1. Unmatched junction bases numbered 3, after V lost 5 bases and J lost 7 bases. The germline V gene has CDR1 SEHNR and CDR2 FQNEAQ (reference sequence). CDR3 length equals 12 residues. CDR3 in amino acids: CASSPGGLEAFF. The CDR3 DNA is TGTGCCAGCAGCCCAGGGGGCCTTGAAGCTTTCTTT.

The chain joins TRBV19 to TRBJ1-5, with D possibly matching TRBD1 (5 bases). Trimming cost V 5 bases and J 10 bases, with 21 bases left between them. Per germline, CDR1 LNHDA and CDR2 SQIVND (reference sequence). The CDR3 covers 15 residues. The CDR3 region is CASSFRGEIIRPQHF. CDR3 sequence (DNA): TGTGCCAGTAGTTTCCGGGGCGAGATAATCAGACCCCAGCATTTT.

This clonotype was picked up many times. The V gene is TRBV20-1, the J gene TRBJ2-3, with D perhaps TRBD2 (7 bases). The CDR3 length is 14 residues. In germline, CDR1 is DFQATT, CDR2 SNEGSKA (reference sequence). Trimming removed 6 bases at V and 0 bases at J, with 13 bases between. As DNA, the CDR3 is TGCAGTGCCCTGAGGGGGGGTAGCACAGATACGCAGTATTTT. Translated, it gives CSALRGGSTDTQYF.

The table lists this clonotype with many counts. This rearrangement joins TRBV12-3 or TRBV12-4 to TRBJ2-1, with D tentatively TRBD1 (5 bases). There are 15 residues in the CDR3. Trimming removed 3 bases at V and 3 bases at J, with 12 bases between. CDR3: CASSFWGGNYNEQFF. The CDR3 coding sequence is TGTGCCAGCAGTTTTTGGGGCGGCAACTACAATGAGCAGTTCTTC.

This clonotype was counted only a few times. V is TRBV4-3 and J is TRBJ2-6; D might be TRBD1 (6 bases). The CDR3 is 16 residues long. Trimming pared 3 bases from V and 4 bases from J, leaving 13 bases between. Germline V CDR1 and CDR2: LGHNA, YSLEER. This CDR3 is CASSQGNRAGANVLTF. CDR3 coding DNA: TGCGCCAGCAGCCAGGGAAACAGGGCCGGGGCCAACGTCCTGACTTTC.

This clonotype was recorded many times. This chain uses TRBV11-1 with TRBJ2-1; D gene unclear. The germline CDR1 and CDR2 sequences are SGHAT and FQDESV (reference sequence). The V end lost 3 bases, the J end lost 8 bases, and 8 bases lay between the germline ends. The length of the CDR3 is 12 residues. CDR3 sequence reads: CASSLQDHEQFF. Written as DNA, the CDR3 is TGTGCCAGCAGCTTGCAAGACCATGAGCAGTTCTTC.

This clonotype occurred many times. The chain joins TRBV6-1 to TRBJ2-1; TRBD2 agrees at 11 bases. CDR1 MNHNS and CDR2 SASEGT come from the germline V gene. The CDR3 runs 17 residues. Losses at the gene ends were 6 bases for V and 0 bases for J; bases not matched to a gene: 7. DNA for the CDR3: TGTGCCAGCAGGCGAGTAGCGGGGGGGTTCTCCTACAATGAGCAGTTCTTC. It specifies CASRRVAGGFSYNEQFF.

This clonotype was picked up many times. This rearrangement joins TRBV6-1 to TRBJ2-7, with TRBD2 matching over 7 bases. The ends lost 10 bases at V and 5 bases at J; junction bases unmatched: 11. Germline V gene lookup returns CDR1 MNHNS and CDR2 SASEGT. The length of the CDR3 is 13 residues. The CDR3 sequence: CATGRGDWNEQYF. CDR3 nucleotide sequence: TGTGCCACTGGGAGGGGTGATTGGAACGAGCAGTACTTC.

In this sample, this clonotype turned up once. The chain is built from TRBV6-2 or TRBV6-3 and TRBJ2-2; D is ambiguous. V was cut by 0 bases and J by 3 bases, with 8 bases left in between. Germline V gene data show CDR1 as MNHEY and CDR2 as SVGEGT. The CDR3 spans 15 residues. The CDR3 loop is CASSYSVGYTGELFF. As DNA, the CDR3 is TGTGCCAGCAGTTACTCTGTGGGATACACCGGGGAGCTGTTTTTT.

This clonotype was seen many times. The V gene is TRBV7-9, the J gene TRBJ1-3; D is possibly TRBD1 (6 bases). CDR1 and CDR2 (germline): SEHNR, FQNEAQ (reference sequence). This CDR3 is built from 16 residues. Trimming shortened V by 4 bases and J by 3 bases, and 16 bases separated the two germline ends. CDR3 DNA: TGTGCCAGCAGCTCCATTGGGGGGGGCTTTGGAAACACCATATATTTT. Encoded protein: CASSSIGGGFGNTIYF.

This clonotype came up many times. The CDR3 DNA is TGTGCCAGCAGCCAAGATCCGACGGTCCCCTACGAGCAGTACTTC. This translates into CASSQDPTVPYEQYF. The V gene is TRBV3-1, the J gene TRBJ2-7; D is undetermined. Germline V CDR1 and CDR2: LGHDT, YNNKEL (reference sequence). The CDR3 consists of 15 residues. V was trimmed by 0 bases and J by 2 bases, leaving 11 bases between them.

This clonotype was counted many times. The chain couples TRBV10-3 to TRBJ2-5; 7 bases match TRBD2. The CDR3 consists of 14 residues. The trim removed 10 bases at V and 4 bases at J, leaving 12 bases unmatched. Looked up from germline, CDR1 is ENHRY and CDR2 is SYGVKD. CDR3 coding DNA: TGTGCCAACCAAACGGGGACTAAACTAGAGACCCAGTACTTC. Residues: CANQTGTKLETQYF.

This clonotype was observed at least ten times. The CDR3 loop is CATSDFENSGANVLTF. The DNA of the CDR3 is TGTGCCACCAGTGATTTTGAAAACTCTGGGGCCAACGTCCTGACTTTC. The J gene is TRBJ2-6, the V gene TRBV24-1; D is unclear. This CDR3 spans 16 amino acids. Germline V lookup: CDR1 KGHDR, CDR2 SFDVKD. Trimming removed 1 base from V and 0 bases from J, with 6 bases in between.

This clonotype was seen at least ten times. The J gene is TRBJ2-5, the V gene TRBV6-5; D is possibly TRBD2 (6 bases). Trimming stripped 6 bases from V and 0 bases from J, with 8 bases between. The CDR3 spans 13 residues. From germline, CDR1 is MNHEY and CDR2 SVGAGI. The CDR3: CASRRDYQETQYF. In nucleotides, the CDR3 is TGTGCCAGCAGGAGGGACTACCAAGAGACCCAGTACTTC.

This clonotype has a count of ten or more. The CDR3 spells CATSGQVITSERPNEQFF. CDR3 bases: TGTGCCACCAGCGGACAGGTTATAACTAGCGAACGTCCCAATGAGCAGTTCTTC. The J gene is TRBJ2-1, the V gene TRBV24-1; D possibly uses TRBD1 or TRBD2 (7 bases each). Trimming stripped 7 bases from V and 6 bases from J, with 27 bases between. The germline V gene encodes CDR1 KGHDR and CDR2 SFDVKD. The CDR3 is 18 amino acids.

The table lists this clonotype with many counts. CDR3 residues: CSVEDRVGRPETQYF. CDR3 nucleotide sequence: TGCAGCGTTGAAGATCGTGTGGGCAGGCCAGAGACCCAGTACTTC. The chain joins TRBV29-1 to TRBJ2-5; D remains ambiguous. V lost 0 bases to trimming and J lost 4 bases, with 15 bases between them. The CDR3 is 15 residues long. Germline CDR1 and CDR2: SQVTM and ANQGSEA.

This clonotype came up many times. The chain carries TRBV7-8 and TRBJ2-7; TRBD2 aligns across 10 bases. The CDR3 is 14 residues long. Germline assignment: CDR1 SGHVS and CDR2 FQNEAQ. V was clipped by 2 bases and J by 4 bases; unmatched bases: 2. The CDR3 reads CASSLLAGEYEQYF. The CDR3 DNA reads as TGTGCCAGCAGCTTACTAGCGGGGGAGTACGAGCAGTACTTC.

The sample holds many counts of this clonotype. This chain connects TRBV12-3 or TRBV12-4 to TRBJ2-5; 9 bases map to TRBD1. V gave up 7 bases and J gave up 5 bases; unmatched junction bases: 11. The CDR3 has 15 amino acids. CDR3 protein: CASTLYRGPGETQYF. CDR3 DNA sequence: TGTGCCAGCACCCTATACAGGGGGCCCGGGGAGACCCAGTACTTC.

In this sample, this clonotype turned up many times. The V and J genes are TRBV2 and TRBJ2-5; maybe TRBD1 (5 bases). This CDR3 spans 14 amino acids. Trimming took off 1 base at V and 4 bases at J, with 10 bases between the two ends. Germline-derived CDR1 and CDR2 are SNHLY and FYNNEI. CDR3 nucleotides: TGTGCCAGCAGTGAAGTGTGGCAGGGAGAGACCCAGTACTTC. This translates into CASSEVWQGETQYF. The variable domain in full, with the rest retrieved from reference TRBV2 and TRBJ2-5, is EPEVTQTPSHQVTQMGQEVILRCVPISNHLYFYWYRQILGQKVEFLVSFYNNEISEKSEIFDDQFSVERPDGSNFTLKIRSTKLEDSAMYFCASSEVWQGETQYFGPGTRLLVL.

The chain carries TRBV29-1 and TRBJ1-2; 8 bases agree with TRBD1. With V trimmed by 3 bases and J by 8 bases, 8 bases remained unmatched. Germline values: CDR1 SQVTM, CDR2 ANQGSEA. CDR3 length equals 13 residues. The CDR3 DNA sequence: TGCAGCGTTGAGCAGGGGGCCCAAGGAGGCTACACCTTC. As protein: CSVEQGAQGGYTF.

This clonotype was detected only a few times. The V call is TRBV12-3 or TRBV12-4, the J call TRBJ2-1; D unclear. This CDR3 spans 13 amino acids. Trimming took 3 bases from V and 8 from J, leaving 11 bases between them. The CDR3 DNA reads as TGTGCCAGCAGTTTGGGAACGTCCGATGAGCAGTTCTTC. The encoded protein is CASSLGTSDEQFF.